The rows below give T cell receptor beta chains drawn from one sample of a study of T cells in Graves' hyperthyroidism and ophthalmopathy. Each CDR3 protein gets one entry after TCRdb re-called the multiplex PCR reads with MiXCR. Among 550,000 to 850,000 distinct CDR3 sequences, around 19% were seen once, and the ten largest hold around 17%. Sequences were obtained from blood. These receptors were collected from a woman between 45 and 65 years old with Graves' hyperthyroidism that later progressed to Graves' ophthalmopathy. CDR3s include the opening cysteine and the closing phenylalanine or tryptophan. The D gene is left open where the match is weak. A clone size is listed for some rows: how often the clone was seen (once, few, many), or a class if it is expanded.

>TRBV5-1|TRBJ2-1|TRBD2|many
CASSLDPGLAGNNEQFF
TGCGCCAGCAGCTTGGACCCGGGACTAGCGGGCAACAATGAGCAGTTCTTC
>TRBV20-1|TRBJ2-5|.|.
CSAAPDRAETQYF
TGCAGTGCCGCCCCGGACAGAGCAGAGACCCAGTACTTC
>TRBV6-2/TRBV6-3|TRBJ2-7|TRBD2|many
CASSYSKLAGDLWEQYF
TGTGCCAGCAGTTACTCGAAACTAGCGGGAGATCTCTGGGAGCAGTACTTC
>TRBV7-9|TRBJ1-4|.|.
CASSPSLGGMTSSEKLFF
TGTGCCAGCAGCCCGTCCCTGGGGGGGATGACGTCCAGTGAAAAACTGTTTTTT
>TRBV4-2|TRBJ2-5|.|.
CASSPVMGETQYF
TGTGCCAGCAGCCCAGTGATGGGGGAGACCCAGTACTTC
>TRBV29-1|TRBJ2-5|TRBD1|.
CSVDLGQGQETQYF
TGCAGCGTTGATCTCGGACAGGGCCAAGAGACCCAGTACTTC
>TRBV19|TRBJ2-2|.|.
CASSVQIYREGGTGELFF
TGTGCCAGTAGTGTACAGATATACCGGGAAGGTGGTACCGGGGAGCTGTTTTTT
>TRBV20-1|TRBJ2-5|TRBD1|.
CSARETGGGETQYF
TGCAGTGCTAGGGAGACAGGGGGCGGTGAGACCCAGTACTTC
>TRBV20-1|TRBJ2-1|.|.
CSAEAYPGSSEQFF
TGCAGTGCGGAGGCCTACCCTGGTAGCAGTGAGCAGTTCTTC
>TRBV7-2|TRBJ1-6|.|.
CASSLVGSNSPLHF
TGTGCCAGCAGCTTAGTGGGGTCCAATTCACCCCTCCACTTT